Sequencing of this T cell receptor beta chain was carried out in a study of cytomegalovirus exposure and HLA in healthy donors. The overall study: According to later analysis, the same platform produced the 130 or so validation and several hundred first-cohort repertoires.

The CDR3 totals 12 residues. Per germline, CDR1 LNHNV and CDR2 YYDKDF (reference sequence). V shed 9 bases and J shed 2 bases, with 11 bases lying between them. Method: immunoSEQ multiplex PCR; TCRdb's copy keeps in-frame clones and lacks some. Among about 98,000 clones listed, roughly 84% were seen once. Study-wide results and limits: Cytomegalovirus association was assigned to approximately 180 TCR beta chains. Reports described diagnosis of cytomegalovirus status by the classifier as highly specific and sensitive.

This clone was detected only a few times. Antigen unknown. Sequencing input: PBMCs. This clonotype was obtained from a man aged 18 to 30 in good health and CMV-seropositive. The rearrangement joins TRBV15 to TRBJ2-7, with D possibly TRBD1 on 6 matching bases. In DNA form, the CDR3 reads TGTGCCACGAGGGGACATCCCTACGAGCAGTACTTC. Its protein product is CATRGHPYEQYF.